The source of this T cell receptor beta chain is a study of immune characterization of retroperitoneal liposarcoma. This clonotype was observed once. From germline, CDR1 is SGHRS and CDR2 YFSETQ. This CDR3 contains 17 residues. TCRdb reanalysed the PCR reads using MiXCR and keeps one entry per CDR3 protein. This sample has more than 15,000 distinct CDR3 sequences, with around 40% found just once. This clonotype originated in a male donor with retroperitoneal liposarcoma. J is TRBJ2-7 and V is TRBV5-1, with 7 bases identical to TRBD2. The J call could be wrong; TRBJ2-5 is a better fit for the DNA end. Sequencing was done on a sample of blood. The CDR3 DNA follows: TGCGCCAGCAGCCCTGCGAAGGAGCGGGATGGGCAAGAGACCCAGTACTTC. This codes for CASSPAKERDGQETQYF.